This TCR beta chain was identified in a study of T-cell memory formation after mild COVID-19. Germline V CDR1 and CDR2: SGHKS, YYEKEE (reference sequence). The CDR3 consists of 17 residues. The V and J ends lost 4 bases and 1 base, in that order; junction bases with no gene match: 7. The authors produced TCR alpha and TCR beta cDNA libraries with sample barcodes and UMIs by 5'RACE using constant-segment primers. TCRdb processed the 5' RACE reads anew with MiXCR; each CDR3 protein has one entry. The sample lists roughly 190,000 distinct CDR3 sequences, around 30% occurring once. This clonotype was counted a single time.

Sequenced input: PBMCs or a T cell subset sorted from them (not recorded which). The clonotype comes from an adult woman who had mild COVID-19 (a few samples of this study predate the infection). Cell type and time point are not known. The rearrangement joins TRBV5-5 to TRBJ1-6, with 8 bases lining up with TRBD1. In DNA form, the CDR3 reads TGTGCCAGCAGCCAAGGACAGGGAGGATCCTATAATTCACCCCTCCACTTT. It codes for CASSQGQGGSYNSPLHF.